This T cell receptor (beta chain) was obtained from a study of cytotoxic CD8 clonotypes in ibrutinib-treated CLL. A note on this clone: Other DNA sequences in the sample encode the same CDR3.

Data came from immunoSEQ multiplex PCR; TCRdb stores just in-frame clones and leaves some out. The sample holds approximately 280,000 clones, 76% seen once. This TCR was sampled from a human donor with chronic lymphocytic leukemia. The source material was PBMCs, sampled at disease progression, from a patient treated with ibrutinib.

CDR3 amino acids: CASSVGGSDNEQFF. DNA of the CDR3: TGTGCCAGCAGCGTAGGCGGGAGCGACAATGAGCAGTTCTTC. The chain carries TRBV9 and TRBJ2-1; TRBD2 matches at 7 bases. Germline-derived CDR1 and CDR2 are SGDLS and YYNGEE. The trim removed 0 bases at V and 5 bases at J, leaving 2 bases unmatched. The CDR3 sequence is 14 residues long.